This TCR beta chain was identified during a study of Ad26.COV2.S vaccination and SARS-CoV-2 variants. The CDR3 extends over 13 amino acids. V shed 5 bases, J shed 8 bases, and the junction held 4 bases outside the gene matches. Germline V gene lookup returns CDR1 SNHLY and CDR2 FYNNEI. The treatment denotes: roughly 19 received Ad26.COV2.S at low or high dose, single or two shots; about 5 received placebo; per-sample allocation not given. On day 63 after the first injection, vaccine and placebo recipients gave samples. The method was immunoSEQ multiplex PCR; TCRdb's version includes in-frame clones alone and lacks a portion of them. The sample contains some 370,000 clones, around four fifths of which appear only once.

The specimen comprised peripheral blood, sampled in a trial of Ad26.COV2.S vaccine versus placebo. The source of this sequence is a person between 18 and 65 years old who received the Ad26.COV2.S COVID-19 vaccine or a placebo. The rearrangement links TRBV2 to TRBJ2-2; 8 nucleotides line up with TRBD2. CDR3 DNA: TGTGCCAGCAGTCTCTTAGCGGGGGGGGAGCTGTTTTTT. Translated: CASSLLAGGELFF.